Listed here are 9 T cell receptor beta chains from one sample, sequenced in a study of shared clonotypes between healthy human individuals. The data were produced by immunoSEQ multiplex PCR, yet TCRdb's version contains in-frame clones alone and is incomplete. This table has about 2.2 million clones, approximately 94% appearing once. CD8 cells regarded as naive lacked CD45RO, were positively chosen for CCR7, and omitted terminally differentiated effector memory CD45RA+ cells. Sequenced: naive CD8+ T cells from PBMCs. The receptors come from a man between 18 and 29 years old in good health. Some clones in this sample may be carry-over from other donors' samples.

The chain uses TRBV28 and TRBJ1-5; D unresolved. The germline V and J ends were trimmed by 2 bases and 0 bases, with 11 bases remaining between them. Germline V gene sequence: CDR1 MDHEN, CDR2 SYDVKM. The CDR3 is made up of 16 amino acids. CDR3 protein: CASSLDREGSNQPQHF. DNA for the CDR3: TGTGCCAGCAGTTTAGATAGGGAGGGTAGCAATCAGCCCCAGCATTTT.

The V and J genes are TRBV9 and TRBJ2-1, with D unresolved. Germline values: CDR1 SGDLS, CDR2 YYNGEE. V lost 0 bases and J lost 3, with 10 bases in between. The CDR3 sequence is 15 residues long. The CDR3 loop reads CASSVEDAYYNEQFF. The CDR3 region has the DNA TGTGCCAGCAGCGTAGAGGACGCTTACTACAATGAGCAGTTCTTC.

The chain couples TRBV19 to TRBJ2-2, with D perhaps assigned TRBD1 or TRBD2 (5 bases each). The CDR3 is 15 residues long. The V gene lost 8 bases and the J gene lost 0 bases, with 13 bases spanning the gap. CDR1 is LNHDA and CDR2 is SQIVND in the germline V gene (reference sequence). The CDR3 sequence: CASGRDGANTGELFF. The CDR3, as DNA: TGTGCCAGTGGTCGGGACGGCGCGAACACCGGGGAGCTGTTTTTT.

V and J are TRBV5-6 and TRBJ2-7, with TRBD1 matching over 12 bases. Germline loops: CDR1 SGHDT, CDR2 YYEEEE. V was pared by 2 bases and J by 4 bases, with 13 bases of the junction left unmatched. The CDR3 has 18 amino acids. The CDR3 DNA reads TGTGCCAGCAGCTTTTCCGGGACAGGGGGCGTAGATTCTTACGAGCAGTACTTC. As protein: CASSFSGTGGVDSYEQYF.

Only one count was recorded for this clone. The rearrangement uses TRBV5-6 and TRBJ2-7, with 11 positions matching TRBD1. The CDR3 contains 15 residues. Per the germline V gene, CDR1 is SGHDT and CDR2 is YYEEEE. J lost 4 bases, V lost 4 bases, and 7 bases had no gene match. The CDR3 DNA follows: TGTGCCAGCAGCATCGGGACAGGGGGAGGGTACGAGCAGTACTTC. The encoded protein is CASSIGTGGGYEQYF.

As for this clone: A read error may account for a junction end that differs from germline. The J gene is TRBJ1-3, the V gene TRBV11-2, with unresolved D. CDR1 is SGHAT, CDR2 FQNNGV, per germline. This CDR3 comprises 13 residues. CDR3 DNA: TGTGCCAGCAGCCTAGACCCCAGAAACACCATATATTTT. This gives the protein CASSLDPRNTIYF.

This sequence joins TRBV15 and TRBJ2-3, with 8 bases aligning to TRBD2. Germline lookup yields CDR1 LNHNV and CDR2 YYDKDF (reference sequence). This CDR3 has 16 amino acids. Unmatched junction bases numbered 11, after V lost 5 bases and J lost 4 bases. CDR3 sequence: CATSPRGAGAADTQYF. CDR3 DNA sequence: TGTGCCACCAGCCCCCGGGGAGCGGGAGCTGCAGATACGCAGTATTTT.

The rearrangement uses TRBV6-6 and TRBJ2-7; D assignment may be TRBD1 or TRBD2 (5 bases each). Germline CDR1 MNHNY, CDR2 SVGAGI (reference sequence). The V gene lost 5 bases and the J gene lost 0 bases, with 14 bases spanning the gap. The CDR3 runs to 15 residues. CDR3 nucleotides: TGTGCCAGCAGTATCCACATGGGGGTCTCCTACGAGCAGTACTTC. Protein product: CASSIHMGVSYEQYF.

The chain joins TRBV7-9 to TRBJ2-7; tentatively, D is TRBD1 (6 bases). Per germline, CDR1 SEHNR and CDR2 FQNEAQ (reference sequence). CDR3 size: 15 residues. V was trimmed by 5 bases and J by 7 bases, leaving 21 bases between them. The CDR3: CASSPTQGPTGEQYF. The DNA for the CDR3 is TGTGCCAGCAGCCCAACTCAGGGGCCGACAGGAGAGCAGTACTTC.